This passage covers 31 T cell receptor beta chains from one sample sequenced in a study of T and B cells in COVID-19 patients. Multiplex PCR with BIOMED2 TRB-A/B primer pools amplified TRB rearrangements. TCRdb recomputed calls from the multiplex PCR reads with MiXCR, one row per CDR3 protein. Of about 27,000 distinct CDR3 sequences in the sample, approximately 29% were seen once. From blood, about 250-500 ng of genomic DNA served as TRB template. Sample: blood. The receptors were gathered from a human donor who had recovered from COVID-19.

In this sample, this clonotype turned up once. The rearrangement uses TRBV20-1 and TRBJ2-3; D perhaps matches TRBD2 (5 bases). Germline V gene lookup returns CDR1 DFQATT and CDR2 SNEGSKA (reference sequence). The CDR3 is made up of 15 amino acids. V dropped 5 bases and J dropped 6 bases, with 21 bases sitting between them. This CDR3 reads CSAPLGSRAPDTQYF. CDR3 sequence (DNA): TGCAGTGCTCCCCTTGGGAGCCGCGCCCCTGATACGCAGTATTTT.

This clonotype was recorded at least ten times. This rearrangement joins TRBV27 to TRBJ1-6; D may be TRBD1 (5 bases). CDR3 length: 15 residues. Germline loops: CDR1 MNHEY, CDR2 SMNVEV (reference sequence). V dropped 6 bases and J dropped 8 bases, with 17 bases sitting between them. The CDR3 coding sequence is TGTGCCAGCAGACCGAGGACACTCCGGGATTCACCCCTCCACTTT. Its translation: CASRPRTLRDSPLHF.

This rearrangement joins TRBV7-9 to TRBJ1-2, with a tentative D call TRBD1 (5 bases). This CDR3 comprises 14 residues. Trimming removed 5 bases at V and 2 bases at J, with 12 bases between. Germline CDR1 is SEHNR and CDR2 is FQNEAQ (reference sequence). The CDR3 spells CASSLGAENYGYTF. CDR3 bases: TGTGCCAGCAGCCTTGGGGCCGAGAACTATGGCTACACCTTC. The complete variable domain, with remaining parts taken from reference TRBV7-9 and TRBJ1-2, reads DTGVSQNPRHKITKRGQNVTFRCDPISEHNRLYWYRQTLGQGPEFLTYFQNEAQLEKSRLLSDRFSAERPKGSFSTLEIQRTEQGDSAMYLCASSLGAENYGYTFGSGTRLTVV.

The gene calls are TRBV5-1 and TRBJ1-2, with TRBD1 matching 9 bases. CDR1 and CDR2 (germline): SGHRS, YFSETQ. CDR3 length: 16 residues. Trimming at V came to 6 bases and at J to 7 bases, leaving 16 bases not matched to a gene. The CDR3 loop reads CASTGGGTGQGSGYTF. In nucleotides, the CDR3 is TGCGCCAGCACAGGAGGCGGTACGGGACAGGGCTCTGGCTACACCTTC. Looking up the rest from reference TRBV5-1 and TRBJ1-2 gives the full variable domain: KAGVTQTPRYLIKTRGQQVTLSCSPISGHRSVSWYQQTPGQGLQFLFEYFSETQRNKGNFPGRFSGRQFSNSRSEMNVSTLELGDSALYLCASTGGGTGQGSGYTFGSGTRLTVV.

V usage is TRBV5-6 and J usage is TRBJ2-5, with D unclear. Germline CDR1 is SGHDT and CDR2 is YYEEEE. The CDR3 is made up of 14 amino acids. Trimming left V 0 bases short and J 5 bases short, with 11 bases between. DNA for the CDR3: TGTGCCAGCAGCTTGGGGGGTTACGGCGAGACCCAGTACTTC. It specifies CASSLGGYGETQYF.

In this sample, this clonotype is medium-sized (0.01 to 0.1%). This CDR3 reads CSVAGTGTYNEQFF. As DNA, the CDR3 is TGCAGCGTGGCCGGGACTGGAACCTACAATGAGCAGTTCTTC. The V call is TRBV29-1, the J call TRBJ2-1, with TRBD2 as a possible D gene (6 bases). The CDR3 is 14 residues long. Between the trimmed V and J ends, which lost 6 bases and 2 bases, there was a span of 14 bases. Germline V gene data show CDR1 as SQVTM and CDR2 as ANQGSEA.

The chain recombines TRBV6-1 with TRBJ2-5, with TRBD1 identical over 8 bases. The CDR3 extends over 16 amino acids. V lost 4 bases to trimming and J lost 5 bases; unmatched junction nucleotides: 12. The germline CDR1 and CDR2 sequences are MNHNS and SASEGT. In DNA form, the CDR3 reads TGTGCCAGCAGTGCCCGGGGGACAGGTTCTTGGGAGACCCAGTACTTC. Translation: CASSARGTGSWETQYF.

Here the CDR3 reads CASSTGLASYNEQYF. The DNA of the CDR3 is TGTGCCAGCAGCACGGGACTAGCCTCCTACAATGAGCAGTACTTC. J is TRBJ2-7 and V is TRBV7-9; the match to TRBD2 covers 9 bases. The CDR3 has 15 residues. Germline CDR1 reads SEHNR; CDR2 reads FQNEAQ (reference sequence). With V trimmed by 5 bases and J by 7 bases, 12 bases remained unmatched.

This rearrangement joins TRBV7-9 to TRBJ2-2; 7 bases align to TRBD2. Germline values: CDR1 SEHNR, CDR2 FQNEAQ (reference sequence). The J segment lost 8 bases and the V segment lost 4 bases, leaving 16 bases of the junction unmatched. The CDR3 has 17 amino acids. The DNA for the CDR3 is TGTGCCAGCAGCTCCCCGAGGCAAGCGGGATGGGTTGGGGAGCTGTTTTTT. This encodes CASSSPRQAGWVGELFF. The full variable domain, rest sourced from reference TRBV7-9 and TRBJ2-2, is DTGVSQNPRHKITKRGQNVTFRCDPISEHNRLYWYRQTLGQGPEFLTYFQNEAQLEKSRLLSDRFSAERPKGSFSTLEIQRTEQGDSAMYLCASSSPRQAGWVGELFFGEGSRLTVL.

J is TRBJ1-4 and V is TRBV5-5; 7 bases match TRBD1. This CDR3 contains 15 residues. Trimming at V came to 4 bases and at J to 5 bases, leaving 8 bases not matched to a gene. Germline values: CDR1 SGHKS, CDR2 YYEKEE (reference sequence). DNA for the CDR3: TGTGCCAGCAGCCAAGGTGGGACAGACAATGAAAAACTGTTTTTT. Translated: CASSQGGTDNEKLFF. The whole variable domain, filled in from reference TRBV5-5 and TRBJ1-4, reads DAGVTQSPTHLIKTRGQQVTLRCSPISGHKSVSWYQQVLGQGPQFIFQYYEKEERGRGNFPDRFSARQFPNYSSELNVNALLLGDSALYLCASSQGGTDNEKLFFGSGTQLSVL.

The rearrangement links TRBV19 to TRBJ1-1; 11 bases fit TRBD1. This CDR3 spans 13 amino acids. CDR1 and CDR2 (germline): LNHDA, SQIVND (reference sequence). J lost 6 bases, V lost 9 bases, and 6 bases had no gene match. Here the CDR3 reads CARPRDRGAEAFF. The CDR3 coding sequence is TGTGCCAGACCGAGGGACAGGGGGGCTGAAGCTTTCTTT.

V and J are TRBV24-1 and TRBJ2-1; 11 bases fit TRBD2. CDR1 is KGHDR, CDR2 SFDVKD, per germline. The junction had 3 bases not matched to a gene; V was cut back by 3 bases and J by 6 bases. The CDR3 contains 15 residues. CDR3: CATSDGLAGGNEQFF. The DNA for the CDR3 is TGTGCCACCAGTGATGGTCTAGCGGGAGGCAATGAGCAGTTCTTC.

The chain employs TRBV6-4 and TRBJ1-1; tentative D call: TRBD1 (6 bases). The CDR3 is made up of 15 amino acids. From germline, CDR1 is MRHNA and CDR2 SNTAGT. V was pared by 3 bases and J by 2 bases, with 13 bases between. The CDR3 DNA is TGTGCCAGCAGTGAGTCCCCGGGACATAACACTGAAGCTTTCTTT. Amino acids: CASSESPGHNTEAFF.

The sample holds many counts of this clonotype. The V gene is TRBV6-5, the J gene TRBJ2-1; no reliable D call. The ends were cut back, 5 bases at V and 5 bases at J, with 25 bases in the middle. CDR1 MNHEY and CDR2 SVGAGI come from the germline V gene. The CDR3 has 18 amino acids. CDR3 bases: TGTGCCAGCAGTATCACAATCACCCAGGCGTGGTACGACAATGAGCAGTTCTTC. It codes for CASSITITQAWYDNEQFF.

The chain links TRBV4-3 to TRBJ2-1; TRBD2 might be the D (6 bases). The V end lost 0 bases, the J end lost 6 bases, and 12 bases lay between the germline ends. This CDR3 is 15 amino acids long. The germline gives CDR1 LGHNA, CDR2 YSLEER. The CDR3 spells CASSQEGEVSNEQFF. CDR3 sequence (DNA): TGCGCCAGCAGCCAAGAGGGGGAGGTGAGCAATGAGCAGTTCTTC.

This clonotype appeared a few times. The V call is TRBV20-1, the J call TRBJ2-3; a weak D match, TRBD2 (7 bases). The CDR3 extends over 13 amino acids. Per the germline V gene, CDR1 is DFQATT and CDR2 is SNEGSKA (reference sequence). CDR3 in amino acids: CSRGGGGTDTQYF. As DNA, the CDR3 is TGCAGCAGAGGGGGGGGTGGCACAGATACGCAGTATTTT.

This clonotype came up a few times. V gene TRBV7-2 combines with J gene TRBJ2-2, with D uncertain. Trimming took off 6 bases at V and 5 bases at J, with 4 bases between the two ends. Germline CDR1 is SGHTA and CDR2 is FQGNSA. The CDR3 covers 11 residues. The CDR3 sequence: CASRETGELFF. CDR3 nucleotide sequence: TGTGCCAGCAGGGAGACCGGGGAGCTGTTTTTT.

V usage is TRBV6-5 and J usage is TRBJ2-7; tentative D call: TRBD1 (5 bases). This CDR3 spans 13 amino acids. V gave up 2 bases and J gave up 0 bases, with 5 bases separating them. Per the germline V gene, CDR1 is MNHEY and CDR2 is SVGAGI. CDR3 nucleotides: TGTGCCAGCAGTTACGACAGCTCCTACGAGCAGTACTTC. Protein product: CASSYDSSYEQYF.

This clonotype turned up a few times. The V call is TRBV20-1, the J call TRBJ2-1; the D gene is possibly TRBD2 (5 bases). CDR3 length: 14 residues. CDR1 is DFQATT, CDR2 SNEGSKA, per germline (reference sequence). This CDR3 is CSAGGRTTYNEQFF. CDR3 in DNA: TGCAGCGCAGGAGGCAGGACCACCTACAATGAGCAGTTCTTC.

This clonotype was detected ten times or more. The chain couples TRBV5-6 to TRBJ2-3, with no clear D. The CDR3 length is 14 residues. Per the germline V gene, CDR1 is SGHDT and CDR2 is YYEEEE. V lost 0 bases and J 2 bases, leaving 7 bases between the germline ends. DNA of the CDR3: TGTGCCAGCAGCTTGGATCGGCCCACAGATACGCAGTATTTT. It specifies CASSLDRPTDTQYF.

The J gene is TRBJ1-4, the V gene TRBV20-1; D is ambiguous. Germline values: CDR1 DFQATT, CDR2 SNEGSKA (reference sequence). V dropped 5 bases and J dropped 7 bases, with 11 bases sitting between them. The CDR3 totals 12 residues. This CDR3 reads CSAPGLSEKLFF. The CDR3 bases are TGCAGTGCTCCCGGGCTGAGTGAAAAACTGTTTTTT.

This CDR3 reads CASSGVIPYEQYF. CDR3 bases: TGTGCCAGCAGCGGTGTGATCCCCTACGAGCAGTACTTC. The rearrangement links TRBV5-5 to TRBJ2-7; D gene uncertain. Germline V gives CDR1 SGHKS, CDR2 YYEKEE (reference sequence). V lost 4 bases and J 2 bases, leaving 10 bases between the germline ends. The length of the CDR3 is 13 residues.

Ten or more counts support this clonotype. This chain joins TRBV19 and TRBJ1-1, with D possibly TRBD1 on 5 matching bases. Germline CDR1 is LNHDA and CDR2 is SQIVND (reference sequence). The CDR3 is 13 residues long. V was trimmed by 4 bases and J by 3 bases, leaving 9 bases between them. The CDR3 DNA reads as TGTGCCAGTAGTAACACAGGTCACACTGAAGCTTTCTTT. Translating gives CASSNTGHTEAFF.

In its sample, this clonotype was seen once. V usage is TRBV29-1 and J usage is TRBJ2-3; 12 positions match TRBD2. The trim removed 4 bases at V and 4 bases at J, leaving 6 bases unmatched. The germline CDR1 and CDR2 sequences are SQVTM and ANQGSEA. This CDR3 contains 15 residues. CDR3 in DNA: TGCAGCGTTGCGCGACTAGCGGGGGAGGCAGATACGCAGTATTTT. Its protein is CSVARLAGEADTQYF.

V gene TRBV6-5 combines with J gene TRBJ2-7, with 16 bases lining up with TRBD2. Germline V gives CDR1 MNHEY, CDR2 SVGAGI. Trimming took 6 bases from V and 1 from J; bases not matched to a gene: 9. CDR3 size: 18 residues. CDR3 sequence: CASSRGTSGRAWSYEQYF. The CDR3 bases are TGTGCCAGCAGCCGCGGGACTAGCGGGAGGGCCTGGTCCTACGAGCAGTACTTC.

This rearrangement joins TRBV24-1 to TRBJ1-4; TRBD1 is a possible D gene (6 bases). Germline values: CDR1 KGHDR, CDR2 SFDVKD. The CDR3 sequence is 14 residues long. Between the trimmed V and J ends, which lost 7 bases and 3 bases, there was a span of 11 bases. The CDR3 nucleotides are TGTGCCACCAGCGGTGGGGGCTCTAATGAAAAACTGTTTTTT. This gives the protein CATSGGGSNEKLFF.

The genes are TRBV27 and TRBJ1-5, with 8 nucleotides matching TRBD1. The CDR3 extends over 15 amino acids. Germline CDR1 and CDR2: MNHEY and SMNVEV (reference sequence). V lost 5 bases and J lost 4; bases outside the gene matches: 7. The CDR3 spells CASSVQGARNQPQHF. The CDR3, as DNA: TGTGCCAGCAGTGTCCAGGGGGCGAGGAATCAGCCCCAGCATTTT.

This clonotype was observed a few times. The chain couples TRBV6-5 to TRBJ1-5, with a possible D match to TRBD1 (5 bases). V lost 6 bases and J 9 bases, leaving 18 bases between the germline ends. Germline loops: CDR1 MNHEY, CDR2 SVGAGI. CDR3 length: 14 amino acids. The CDR3 reads CASSPGGGIWPQHF. The CDR3 coding sequence is TGTGCCAGCAGCCCTGGGGGGGGGATTTGGCCCCAGCATTTT.

The rearrangement links TRBV14 to TRBJ1-3; a possible D gene is TRBD1 (6 bases). The germline gives CDR1 SGHDN, CDR2 FVKESK. The CDR3 loop spans 16 amino acids. V dropped 0 bases and J dropped 2 bases, with 11 bases sitting between them. CDR3 sequence (DNA): TGTGCCAGCAGCCAAGAGCCTCGGGGGCCTGGAAACACCATATATTTT. Translated, it gives CASSQEPRGPGNTIYF.

This clonotype was seen a few times. The V gene is TRBV5-1, the J gene TRBJ2-5; 8 nucleotides align to TRBD2. Losses at the gene ends were 0 bases for V and 1 base for J; bases not matched to a gene: 5. This CDR3 is built from 16 residues. Germline V gene sequence: CDR1 SGHRS, CDR2 YFSETQ. CDR3 sequence: CASSLAVAGPQETQYF. The CDR3 DNA reads as TGCGCCAGCAGCTTGGCCGTAGCGGGGCCCCAAGAGACCCAGTACTTC.

This clonotype was seen a few times. CDR3 protein: CASSASGGITGELFF. The CDR3, as DNA: TGTGCCAGCAGTGCTTCAGGGGGTATCACCGGGGAGCTGTTTTTT. This chain joins TRBV6-4 and TRBJ2-2; 7 nucleotides align to TRBD1. Germline assignment: CDR1 MRHNA and CDR2 SNTAGT. V gave up 4 bases and J gave up 4 bases; unmatched junction bases: 6. This CDR3 comprises 15 residues.